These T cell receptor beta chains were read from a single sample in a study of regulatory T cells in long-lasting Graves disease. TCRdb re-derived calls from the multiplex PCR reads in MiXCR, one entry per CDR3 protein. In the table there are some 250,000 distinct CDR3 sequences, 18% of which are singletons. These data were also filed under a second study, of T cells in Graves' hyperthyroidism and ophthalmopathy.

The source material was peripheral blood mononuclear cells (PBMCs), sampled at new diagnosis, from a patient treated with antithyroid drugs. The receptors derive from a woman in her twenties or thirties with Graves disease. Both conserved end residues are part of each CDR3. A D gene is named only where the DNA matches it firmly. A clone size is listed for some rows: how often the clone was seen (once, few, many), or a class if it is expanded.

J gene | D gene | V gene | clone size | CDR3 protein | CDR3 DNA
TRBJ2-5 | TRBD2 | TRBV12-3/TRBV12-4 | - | CASSPLTSGQETQYF | TGTGCCAGCAGTCCCTTGACTAGCGGCCAAGAGACCCAGTACTTC
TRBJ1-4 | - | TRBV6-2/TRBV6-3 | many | CASRGLSNEKLFF | TGTGCCAGCCGAGGCCTCAGCAATGAAAAACTGTTTTTT
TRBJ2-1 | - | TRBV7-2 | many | CASTLRDRGEQFF | TGTGCCAGCACCTTGAGGGACCGGGGTGAGCAGTTCTTC
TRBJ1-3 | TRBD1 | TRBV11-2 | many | CASRSMVGTGPGNTIYF | TGTGCCAGCAGGTCGATGGTCGGGACAGGGCCTGGAAACACCATATATTTT
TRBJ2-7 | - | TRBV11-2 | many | CASSMQGYEQYF | TGTGCCAGCAGCATGCAGGGGTACGAGCAGTACTTC
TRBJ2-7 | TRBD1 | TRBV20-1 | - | CSARGVTGDLYEQYF | TGCAGTGCTAGAGGTGTGACAGGGGATCTCTACGAGCAGTACTTC
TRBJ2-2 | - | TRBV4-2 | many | CASSPPGTANTGELFF | TGTGCCAGCAGCCCACCCGGGACGGCAAACACCGGGGAGCTGTTTTTT
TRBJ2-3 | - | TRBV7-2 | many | CASSYREDTQYF | TGTGCCAGCAGCTACAGGGAAGATACGCAGTATTTT
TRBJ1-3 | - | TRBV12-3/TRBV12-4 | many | CASSLGENTIYF | TGTGCCAGCAGTTTGGGGGAAAACACCATATATTTT
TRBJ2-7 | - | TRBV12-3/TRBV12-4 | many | CASSLSLYEQYF | TGTGCCAGCAGTTTAAGCCTCTACGAGCAGTACTTC
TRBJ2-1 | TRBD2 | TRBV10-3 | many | CAISPTGTSGGGSYNEQFF | TGTGCCATCAGTCCGACCGGGACTAGCGGGGGTGGCTCCTACAATGAGCAGTTCTTC
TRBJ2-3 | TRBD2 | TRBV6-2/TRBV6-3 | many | CASTFWGGGATDTQYF | TGTGCCAGCACCTTCTGGGGGGGAGGAGCGACAGATACGCAGTATTTT
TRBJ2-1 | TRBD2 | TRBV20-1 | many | CSARDGLAVVYNEQFF | TGCAGTGCTAGAGATGGACTAGCTGTAGTCTACAATGAGCAGTTCTTC
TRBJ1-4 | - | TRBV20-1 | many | CSARDQGAGLEKLFF | TGCAGTGCTAGAGATCAAGGAGCAGGGCTCGAAAAACTGTTTTTT
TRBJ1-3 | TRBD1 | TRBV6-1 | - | CASNPGTGSGNTIYF | TGTGCCAGCAACCCCGGGACAGGGTCTGGAAACACCATATATTTT
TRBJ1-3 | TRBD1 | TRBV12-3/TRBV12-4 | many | CANKGQSGNTIYF | TGTGCCAACAAGGGACAGTCTGGAAACACCATATATTTT
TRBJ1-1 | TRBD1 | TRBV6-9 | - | CASSSDRGLVTEAFF | TGTGCCAGCAGTTCGGACAGGGGGCTGGTCACTGAAGCTTTCTTT
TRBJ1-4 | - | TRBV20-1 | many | CSARGGTSNEKLFF | TGCAGTGCTAGGGGCGGGACATCTAATGAAAAACTGTTTTTT
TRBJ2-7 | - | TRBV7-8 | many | CASSLGSLDIAYEQYF | TGTGCCAGCAGCTTAGGTTCCTTGGACATTGCCTACGAGCAGTACTTC
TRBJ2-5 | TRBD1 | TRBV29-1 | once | CSAGQGRQETQYF | TGCAGCGCCGGACAGGGGCGACAAGAGACCCAGTACTTC
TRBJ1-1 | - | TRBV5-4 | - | CASSRSGGDTEAFF | TGTGCCAGCAGCCGTAGCGGGGGGGACACTGAAGCTTTCTTT
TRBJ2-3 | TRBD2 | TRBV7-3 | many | CASSFSGTSGGDSTDTQYF | TGTGCCAGCAGCTTCAGCGGGACTAGCGGGGGGGACAGCACAGATACGCAGTATTTT
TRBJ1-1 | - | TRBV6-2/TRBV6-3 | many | CASSPGRTEAFF | TGTGCCAGCAGTCCCGGCCGCACTGAAGCTTTCTTT
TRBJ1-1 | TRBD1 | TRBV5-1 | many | CASSLGSRGKDTEAFF | TGTGCCAGCAGCTTGGGAAGCAGGGGGAAGGACACTGAAGCTTTCTTT
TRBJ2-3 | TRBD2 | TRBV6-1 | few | CATTGTRSNTQYF | TGTGCCACAACCGGGACTAGAAGTAATACGCAGTATTTT
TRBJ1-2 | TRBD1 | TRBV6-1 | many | CASSRDRVYGYTF | TGTGCCAGCAGCCGAGACAGGGTGTATGGCTACACCTTC
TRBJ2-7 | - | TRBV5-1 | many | CASSLPRDTHYEQYF | TGCGCCAGCAGCCTCCCGCGGGACACCCACTACGAGCAGTACTTC
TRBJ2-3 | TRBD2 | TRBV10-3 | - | CAISEESSGGPPGDTQYF | TGTGCCATCAGTGAGGAATCTAGCGGGGGCCCTCCCGGAGATACGCAGTATTTT
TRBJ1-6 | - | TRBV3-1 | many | CASSQRRTNSPLHF | TGTGCCAGCAGCCAGAGGCGTACCAATTCACCCCTCCACTTT
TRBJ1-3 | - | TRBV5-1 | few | CASSFDSGNTIYF | TGCGCCAGCAGCTTTGACTCTGGAAACACCATATATTTT
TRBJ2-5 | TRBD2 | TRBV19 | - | CATGGGASETQYF | TGTGCCACCGGCGGGGGGGCAAGCGAGACCCAGTACTTC
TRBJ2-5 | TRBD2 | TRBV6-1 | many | CASSEAQLAGSGETQYF | TGTGCCAGCAGTGAAGCGCAGCTAGCGGGGTCAGGGGAGACCCAGTACTTC
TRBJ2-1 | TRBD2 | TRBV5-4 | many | CASTIAGGHQRGEQFF | TGTGCCAGCACCATAGCGGGGGGCCACCAACGGGGGGAGCAGTTCTTC
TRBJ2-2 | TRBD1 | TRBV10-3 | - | CAIRGDRADTGELFF | TGTGCCATCAGGGGGGACAGGGCAGACACCGGGGAGCTGTTTTTT
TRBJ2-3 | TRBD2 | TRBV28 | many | CASPGTSGGDTDTQYF | TGTGCCAGCCCAGGGACTAGCGGGGGGGACACAGATACGCAGTATTTT
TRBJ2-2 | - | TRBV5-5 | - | CASSLAGTPGELFF | TGTGCCAGCAGCTTGGCCGGGACACCCGGGGAGCTGTTTTTT
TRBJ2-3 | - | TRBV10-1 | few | CASSESVRGWDTQYF | TGCGCCAGCAGTGAGTCGGTTAGGGGTTGGGATACGCAGTATTTT
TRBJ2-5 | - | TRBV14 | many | CASSQFVTEQETQYF | TGTGCCAGCAGCCAATTCGTCACGGAGCAAGAGACCCAGTACTTC
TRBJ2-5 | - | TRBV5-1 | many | CASSLRMETQYF | TGCGCCAGCAGCTTACGGATGGAGACCCAGTACTTC
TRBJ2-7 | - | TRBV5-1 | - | CASTQSAGGTSYEQYF | TGCGCCAGCACTCAATCTGCCGGGGGGACATCCTACGAGCAGTACTTC
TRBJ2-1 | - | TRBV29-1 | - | CSVSLWRPSSYNEQFF | TGCAGCGTTTCTTTGTGGCGGCCGAGCTCCTACAATGAGCAGTTCTTC
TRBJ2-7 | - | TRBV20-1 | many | CSARDLPLDEQYF | TGCAGTGCTAGAGATCTTCCGCTAGACGAGCAGTACTTC
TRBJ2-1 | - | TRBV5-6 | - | CASSLRGGAEQFF | TGTGCCAGCAGCTTGAGAGGGGGGGCTGAGCAGTTCTTC
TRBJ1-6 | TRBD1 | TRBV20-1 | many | CSARSGGAHSPLHF | TGCAGTGCAAGATCAGGGGGCGCGCATTCACCCCTCCACTTT
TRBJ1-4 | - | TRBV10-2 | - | CASRDSSGEKLFF | TGCGCCAGCAGGGACTCATCGGGTGAAAAACTGTTTTTT
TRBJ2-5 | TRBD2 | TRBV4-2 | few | CASSQGAGNVETQYF | TGTGCCAGCAGCCAAGGAGCGGGGAACGTGGAGACCCAGTACTTC
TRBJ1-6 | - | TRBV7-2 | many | CARWLGLSPLHF | TGTGCCAGATGGTTGGGCCTTTCACCCCTCCACTTT
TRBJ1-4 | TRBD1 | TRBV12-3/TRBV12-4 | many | CASRPTGTGVNEKLFF | TGTGCCAGCAGACCTACCGGGACAGGAGTAAATGAAAAACTGTTTTTT
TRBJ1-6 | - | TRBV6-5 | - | CASSYLGSTNSPLHF | TGTGCCAGCAGTTACTTGGGCTCGACGAATTCACCCCTCCACTTT